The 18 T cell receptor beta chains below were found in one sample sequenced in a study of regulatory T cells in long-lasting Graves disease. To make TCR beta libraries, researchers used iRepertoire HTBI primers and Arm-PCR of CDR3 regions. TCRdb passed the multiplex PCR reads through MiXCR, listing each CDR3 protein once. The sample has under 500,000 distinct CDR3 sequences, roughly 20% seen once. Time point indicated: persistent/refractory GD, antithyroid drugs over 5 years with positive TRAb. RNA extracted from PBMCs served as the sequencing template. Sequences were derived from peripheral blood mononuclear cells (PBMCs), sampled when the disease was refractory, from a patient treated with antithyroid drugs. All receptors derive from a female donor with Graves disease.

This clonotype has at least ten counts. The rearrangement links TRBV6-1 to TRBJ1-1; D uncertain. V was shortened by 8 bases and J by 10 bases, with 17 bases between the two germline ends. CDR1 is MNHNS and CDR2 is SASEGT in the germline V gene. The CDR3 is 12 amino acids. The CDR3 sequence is CASLPGPSAAFF. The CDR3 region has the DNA TGTGCCAGCTTACCCGGTCCGAGTGCAGCTTTCTTT.

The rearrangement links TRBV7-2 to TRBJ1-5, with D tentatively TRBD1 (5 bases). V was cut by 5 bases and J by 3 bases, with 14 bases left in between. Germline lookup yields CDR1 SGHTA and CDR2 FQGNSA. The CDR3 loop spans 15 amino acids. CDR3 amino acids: CASSAIWGSNQPQHF. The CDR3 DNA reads TGTGCCAGCAGCGCGATCTGGGGGTCCAATCAGCCCCAGCATTTT.

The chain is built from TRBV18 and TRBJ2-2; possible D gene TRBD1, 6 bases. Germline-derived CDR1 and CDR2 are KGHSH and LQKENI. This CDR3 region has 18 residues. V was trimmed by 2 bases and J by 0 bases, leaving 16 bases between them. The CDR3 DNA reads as TGTGCCAGCTCACCAAATCCCCAGACAGGACCGAACACCGGGGAGCTGTTTTTT. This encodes CASSPNPQTGPNTGELFF.

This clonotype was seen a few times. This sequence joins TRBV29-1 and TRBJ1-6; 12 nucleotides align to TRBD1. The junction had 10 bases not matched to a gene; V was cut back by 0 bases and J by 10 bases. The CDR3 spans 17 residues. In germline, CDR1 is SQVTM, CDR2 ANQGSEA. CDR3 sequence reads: CSVEEVRDRGLGSPLHF. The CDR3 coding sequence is TGCAGCGTTGAAGAAGTCCGGGACAGGGGGCTGGGGTCACCCCTCCACTTT.

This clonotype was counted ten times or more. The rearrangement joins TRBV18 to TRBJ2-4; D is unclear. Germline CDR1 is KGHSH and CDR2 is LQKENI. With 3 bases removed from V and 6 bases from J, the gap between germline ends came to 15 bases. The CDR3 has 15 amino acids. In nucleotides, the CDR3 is TGTGCCAGCTCACCGGCCGAGCGTTTTGGAAACATTCAGTACTTC. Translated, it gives CASSPAERFGNIQYF. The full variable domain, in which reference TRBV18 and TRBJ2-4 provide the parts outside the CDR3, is NAGVMQNPRHLVRRRGQEARLRCSPMKGHSHVYWYRQLPEEGLKFMVYLQKENIIDESGMPKERFSAEFPKEGPSILRIQQVVRGDSAAYFCASSPAERFGNIQYFGAGTRLSVL.

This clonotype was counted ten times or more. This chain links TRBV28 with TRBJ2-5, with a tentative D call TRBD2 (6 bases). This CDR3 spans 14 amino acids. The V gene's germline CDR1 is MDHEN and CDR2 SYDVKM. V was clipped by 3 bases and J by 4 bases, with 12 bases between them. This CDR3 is CASSFSGLLETQYF. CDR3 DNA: TGTGCCAGCAGTTTCTCGGGACTTTTAGAGACCCAGTACTTC.

The CDR3 sequence is CASSLEGGITGELFF. CDR3 DNA: TGCGCCAGCAGCTTGGAGGGGGGAATCACCGGGGAGCTGTTTTTT. This chain joins TRBV5-1 and TRBJ2-2, with D perhaps given as TRBD1 or TRBD2 (6 bases each). The V and J ends lost 0 bases and 4 bases respectively, with 10 bases between them. Germline lookup yields CDR1 SGHRS and CDR2 YFSETQ. This CDR3 is built from 15 residues.

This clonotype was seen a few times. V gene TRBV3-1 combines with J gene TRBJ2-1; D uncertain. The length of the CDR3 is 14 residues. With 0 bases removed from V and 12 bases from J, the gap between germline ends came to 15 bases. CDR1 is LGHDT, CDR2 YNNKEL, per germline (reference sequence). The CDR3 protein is CASSQEPSIGLQFF. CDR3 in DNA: TGTGCCAGCAGCCAAGAACCCAGTATAGGGTTGCAGTTCTTC.

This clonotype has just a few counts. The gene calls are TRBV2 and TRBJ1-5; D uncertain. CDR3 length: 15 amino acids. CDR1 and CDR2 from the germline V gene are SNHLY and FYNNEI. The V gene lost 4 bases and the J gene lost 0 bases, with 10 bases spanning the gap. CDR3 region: CASSGGDYSNQPQHF. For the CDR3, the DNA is TGTGCCAGCAGTGGTGGGGATTATAGCAATCAGCCCCAGCATTTT.

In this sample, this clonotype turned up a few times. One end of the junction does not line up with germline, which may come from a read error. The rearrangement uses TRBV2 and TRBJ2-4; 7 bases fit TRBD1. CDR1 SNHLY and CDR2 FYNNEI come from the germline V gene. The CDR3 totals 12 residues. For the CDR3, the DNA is TGTGCCAGCTACCGACCCGGGACAGCGGAGCACTTC. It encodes CASYRPGTAEHF. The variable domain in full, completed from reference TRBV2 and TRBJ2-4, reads EPEVTQTPSHQVTQMGQEVILRCVPISNHLYFYWYRQILGQKVEFLVSFYNNEISEKSEIFDDQFSVERPDGSNFTLKIRSTKLEDSAMYFCASYRPGTAEHFGAGTRLSVL.

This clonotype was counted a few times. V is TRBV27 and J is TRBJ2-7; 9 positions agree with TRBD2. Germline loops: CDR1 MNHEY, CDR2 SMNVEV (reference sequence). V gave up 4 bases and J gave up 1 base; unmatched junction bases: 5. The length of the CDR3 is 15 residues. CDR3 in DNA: TGTGCCAGCAGTTCGGGACTAGCTACGTCCTACGAGCAGTACTTC. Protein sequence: CASSSGLATSYEQYF.

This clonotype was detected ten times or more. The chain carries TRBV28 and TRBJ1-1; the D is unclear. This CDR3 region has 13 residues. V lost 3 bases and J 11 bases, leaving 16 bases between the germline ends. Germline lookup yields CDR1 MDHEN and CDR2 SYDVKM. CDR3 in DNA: TGTGCCAGCAGTTTTGAAGAGAGGAATAGCGCTTTCTTT. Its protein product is CASSFEERNSAFF.

The CDR3 protein is CASSELNSNQPQHF. Here the CDR3 DNA reads TGTGCCAGCAGCGAATTGAATAGCAATCAGCCCCAGCATTTT. The rearrangement uses TRBV7-2 and TRBJ1-5; no definite D call. Trimming stripped 5 bases from V and 0 bases from J, with 8 bases between. The germline V gene has CDR1 SGHTA and CDR2 FQGNSA. The CDR3 covers 14 residues.

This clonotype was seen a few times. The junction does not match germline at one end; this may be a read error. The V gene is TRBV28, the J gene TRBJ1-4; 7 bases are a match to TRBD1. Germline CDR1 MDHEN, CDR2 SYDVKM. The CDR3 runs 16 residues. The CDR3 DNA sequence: TGTGCCAGCAGCCCCGACAGGGTCGCAACTAATGAAAAACCGTTTTTT. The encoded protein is CASSPDRVATNEKPFF. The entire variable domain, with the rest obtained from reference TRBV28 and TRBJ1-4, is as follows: DVKVTQSSRYLVKRTGEKVFLECVQDMDHENMFWYRQDPGLGLRLIYFSYDVKMKEKGDIPEGYSVSREKKERFSLILESASTNQTSMYLCASSPDRVATNEKPFFGSGTQLSVL.

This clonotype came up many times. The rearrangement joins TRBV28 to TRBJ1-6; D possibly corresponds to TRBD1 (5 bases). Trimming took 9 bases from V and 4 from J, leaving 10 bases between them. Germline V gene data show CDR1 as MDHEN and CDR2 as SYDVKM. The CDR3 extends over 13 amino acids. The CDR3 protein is CARGTEYNSPLHF. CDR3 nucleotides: TGTGCCAGGGGGACCGAGTATAATTCACCCCTCCACTTT.

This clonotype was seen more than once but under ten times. CDR3 bases: TGTGCCAGCAGCTTACCCTCGGACAGGGTTACCTACGAGCAGTACTTC. This translates into CASSLPSDRVTYEQYF. The chain couples TRBV7-9 to TRBJ2-7, with TRBD1 matching 8 bases. Germline V gene lookup returns CDR1 SEHNR and CDR2 FQNEAQ (reference sequence). This CDR3 spans 16 amino acids. V dropped 2 bases and J dropped 2; count of bases not matched to a gene: 8.

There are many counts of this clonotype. The CDR3 DNA reads TGTGCCAGCGCGCCAGATTATGGCTACACCTTC. Its protein product is CASAPDYGYTF. This chain links TRBV2 with TRBJ1-2; D gene uncertain. The CDR3 sequence is 11 residues long. Trimming took off 8 bases at V and 5 bases at J, with 9 bases between the two ends. The germline CDR1 and CDR2 sequences are SNHLY and FYNNEI.

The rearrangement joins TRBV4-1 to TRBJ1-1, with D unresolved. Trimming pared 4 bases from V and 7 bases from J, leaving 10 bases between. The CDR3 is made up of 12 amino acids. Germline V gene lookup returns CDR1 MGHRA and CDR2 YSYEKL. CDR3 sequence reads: CASSPIGGEAFF. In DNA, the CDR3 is TGCGCCAGCAGCCCTATCGGCGGTGAAGCTTTCTTT.